A single TCR beta chain is shown here with its context. This specimen comes from a study of T cell responses to AZD1222 COVID-19 vaccine. The ends were cut back, 5 bases at V and 1 base at J, with 11 bases in the middle. The CDR3 sequence is 14 residues long. Germline values: CDR1 LNHDA, CDR2 SQIVND (reference sequence). Assay: immunoSEQ multiplex PCR; the TCRdb copy retains only in-frame clones and omits some. Of 65,000 to 90,000 clones in the sample, about 90% were seen once. The chain joins TRBV19 to TRBJ1-1; D not resolved. This sequence originates from an adult who received the AZD1222 COVID-19 vaccine. The source was peripheral blood, collected 28 days after the second AZD1222 dose. CDR3: CASSPSPGNTEAFF. Here the CDR3 DNA reads TGTGCCAGTAGTCCATCCCCGGGGAACACTGAAGCTTTCTTT.